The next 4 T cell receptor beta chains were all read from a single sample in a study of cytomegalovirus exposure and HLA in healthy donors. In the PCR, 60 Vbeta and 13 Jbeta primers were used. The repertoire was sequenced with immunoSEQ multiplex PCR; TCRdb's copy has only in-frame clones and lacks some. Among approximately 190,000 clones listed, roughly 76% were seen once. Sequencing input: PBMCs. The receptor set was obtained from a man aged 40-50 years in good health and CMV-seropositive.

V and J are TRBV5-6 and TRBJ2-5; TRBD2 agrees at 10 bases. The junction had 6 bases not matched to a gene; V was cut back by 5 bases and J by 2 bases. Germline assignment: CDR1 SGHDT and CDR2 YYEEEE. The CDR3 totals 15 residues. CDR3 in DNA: TGTGCCAGCAGTATCGTACTAGCGGGGCAAGAGACCCAGTACTTC. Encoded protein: CASSIVLAGQETQYF. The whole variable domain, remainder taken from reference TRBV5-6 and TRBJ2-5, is DAGVTQSPTHLIKTRGQQVTLRCSPKSGHDTVSWYQQALGQGPQFIFQYYEEEERQRGNFPDRFSGHQFPNYSSELNVNALLLGDSALYLCASSIVLAGQETQYFGPGTRLLVL.

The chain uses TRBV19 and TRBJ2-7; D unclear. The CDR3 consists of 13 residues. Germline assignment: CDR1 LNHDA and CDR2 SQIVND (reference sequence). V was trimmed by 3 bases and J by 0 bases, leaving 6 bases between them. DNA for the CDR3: TGTGCCAGTAGTATGAAAGCCTCCTACGAGCAGTACTTC. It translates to CASSMKASYEQYF. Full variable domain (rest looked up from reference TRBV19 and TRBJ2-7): DGGITQSPKYLFRKEGQNVTLSCEQNLNHDAMYWYRQDPGQGLRLIYYSQIVNDFQKGDIAEGYSVSREKKESFPLTVTSAQKNPTAFYLCASSMKASYEQYFGPGTRLTVT.

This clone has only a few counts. The CDR3 DNA sequence: TGTGCCAGCAGCCAAGATAGGGGCCTGAGAACTGAAGCTTTCTTT. Protein product: CASSQDRGLRTEAFF. V usage is TRBV4-2 and J usage is TRBJ1-1; TRBD1 might be the D (5 bases). Between the trimmed V and J ends, which lost 0 bases and 5 bases, there was a span of 13 bases. CDR1 is LGHNA, CDR2 YNFKEQ, per germline. This CDR3 has 15 residues.

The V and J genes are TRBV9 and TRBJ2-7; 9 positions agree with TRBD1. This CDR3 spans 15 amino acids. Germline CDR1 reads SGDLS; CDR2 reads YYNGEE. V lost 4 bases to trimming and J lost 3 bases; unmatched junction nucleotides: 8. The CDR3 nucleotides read TGTGCCAGCAGCCCCCCCGGGACAGGGAGCTACGAGCAGTACTTC. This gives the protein CASSPPGTGSYEQYF. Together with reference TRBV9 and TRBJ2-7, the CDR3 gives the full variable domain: DSGVTQTPKHLITATGQRVTLRCSPRSGDLSVYWYQQSLDQGLQFLIQYYNGEERAKGNILERFSAQQFPDLHSELNLSSLELGDSALYFCASSPPGTGSYEQYFGPGTRLTVT.